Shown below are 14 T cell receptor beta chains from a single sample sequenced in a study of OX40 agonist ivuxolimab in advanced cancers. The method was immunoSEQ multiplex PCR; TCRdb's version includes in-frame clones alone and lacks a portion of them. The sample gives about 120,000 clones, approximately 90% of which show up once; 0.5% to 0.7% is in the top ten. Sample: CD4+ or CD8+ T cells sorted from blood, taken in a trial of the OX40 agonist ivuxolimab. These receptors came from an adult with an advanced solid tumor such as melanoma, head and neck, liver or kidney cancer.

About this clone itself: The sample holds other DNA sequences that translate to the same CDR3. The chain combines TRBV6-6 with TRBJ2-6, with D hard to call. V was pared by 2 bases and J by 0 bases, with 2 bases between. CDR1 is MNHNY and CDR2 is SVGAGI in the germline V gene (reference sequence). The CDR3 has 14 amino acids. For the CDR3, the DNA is TGTGCCAGCAGTTACGTCTCTGGGGCCAACGTCCTGACTTTC. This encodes CASSYVSGANVLTF.

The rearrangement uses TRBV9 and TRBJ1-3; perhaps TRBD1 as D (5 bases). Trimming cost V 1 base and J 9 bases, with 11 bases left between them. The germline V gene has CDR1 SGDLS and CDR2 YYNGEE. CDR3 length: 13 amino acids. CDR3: CASSVTGVGTIYF. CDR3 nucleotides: TGTGCCAGCAGCGTAACGGGGGTAGGCACCATATATTTT.

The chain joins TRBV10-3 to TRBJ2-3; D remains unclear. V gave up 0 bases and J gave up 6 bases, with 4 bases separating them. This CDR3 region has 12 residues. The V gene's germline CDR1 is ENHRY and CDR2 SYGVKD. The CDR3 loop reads CAISESSDTQYF. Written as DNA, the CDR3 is TGTGCCATCAGTGAGTCGTCGGATACGCAGTATTTT.

The CDR3: CAWSVSGGEQFF. The CDR3 DNA follows: TGTGCCTGGAGTGTGTCGGGGGGTGAGCAGTTCTTC. The rearrangement joins TRBV30 to TRBJ2-1; TRBD2 agrees at 7 bases. The V gene end was trimmed by 0 bases and the J gene end by 9 bases; junction bases not matched to a gene: 2. The CDR3 extends over 12 amino acids. Germline V gene lookup returns CDR1 GTSNPN and CDR2 SVGIG (reference sequence).

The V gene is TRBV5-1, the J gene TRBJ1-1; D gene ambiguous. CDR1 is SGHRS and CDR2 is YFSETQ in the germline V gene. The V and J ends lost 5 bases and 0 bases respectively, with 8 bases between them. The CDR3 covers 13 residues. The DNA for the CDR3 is TGCGCCAGCAGACGCGACGTGAACACTGAAGCTTTCTTT. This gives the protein CASRRDVNTEAFF. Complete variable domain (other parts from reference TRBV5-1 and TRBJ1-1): KAGVTQTPRYLIKTRGQQVTLSCSPISGHRSVSWYQQTPGQGLQFLFEYFSETQRNKGNFPGRFSGRQFSNSRSEMNVSTLELGDSALYLCASRRDVNTEAFFGQGTRLTVV.

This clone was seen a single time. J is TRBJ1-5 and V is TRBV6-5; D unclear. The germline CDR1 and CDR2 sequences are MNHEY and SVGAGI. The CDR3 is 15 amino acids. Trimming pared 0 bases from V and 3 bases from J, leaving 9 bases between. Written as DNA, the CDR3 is TGTGCCAGCAGTTACTCCCGCCAGGTCAATCAGCCCCAGCATTTT. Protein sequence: CASSYSRQVNQPQHF.

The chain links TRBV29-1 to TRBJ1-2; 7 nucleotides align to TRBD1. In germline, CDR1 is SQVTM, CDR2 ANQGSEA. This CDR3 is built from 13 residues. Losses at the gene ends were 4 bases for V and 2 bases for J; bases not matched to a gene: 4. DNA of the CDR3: TGCAGCGTTGGAGTGGGACAGAACTATGGCTACACCTTC. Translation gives CSVGVGQNYGYTF.

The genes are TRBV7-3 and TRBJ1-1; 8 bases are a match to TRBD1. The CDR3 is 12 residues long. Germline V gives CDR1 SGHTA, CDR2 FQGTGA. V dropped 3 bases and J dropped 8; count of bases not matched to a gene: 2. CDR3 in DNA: TGTGCCAGCAGCTTTCGGACAGGGGAAGCTTTCTTT. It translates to CASSFRTGEAFF.

In DNA form, the CDR3 reads TGTGCCAGCAGGGAGAGAGGGGCGGGGAATTCACCCCTCCACTTT. Residues: CASRERGAGNSPLHF. This chain joins TRBV6-5 and TRBJ1-6; D possibly corresponds to TRBD1 (5 bases). The germline V gene encodes CDR1 MNHEY and CDR2 SVGAGI. The V and J ends lost 6 bases and 7 bases respectively, with 16 bases between them. This CDR3 contains 15 residues.

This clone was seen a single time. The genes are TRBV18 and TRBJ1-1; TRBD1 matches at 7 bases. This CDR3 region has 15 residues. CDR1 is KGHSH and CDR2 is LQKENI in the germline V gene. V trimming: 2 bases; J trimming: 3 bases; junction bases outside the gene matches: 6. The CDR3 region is CASSPGGTVHTEAFF. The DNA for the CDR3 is TGTGCCAGCTCACCAGGAGGGACAGTTCACACTGAAGCTTTCTTT.

The CDR3 spells CASSLNGGSGGPRYF. Written as DNA, the CDR3 is TGTGCCAGCAGCTTAAACGGGGGTAGCGGGGGCCCTCGTTACTTC. The J gene is TRBJ2-5, the V gene TRBV7-2, with TRBD2 matching over 9 bases. With 2 bases clipped from V and 14 bases from J, the junction kept 15 bases outside the gene matches. The CDR3 runs to 15 residues. The germline CDR1 and CDR2 sequences are SGHTA and FQGNSA.

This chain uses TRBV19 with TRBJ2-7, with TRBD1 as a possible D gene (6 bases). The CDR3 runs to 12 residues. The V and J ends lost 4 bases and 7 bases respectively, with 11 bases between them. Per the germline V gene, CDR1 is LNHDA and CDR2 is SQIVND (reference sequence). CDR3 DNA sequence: TGTGCCAGTAGTACCCTAACAGGGGAGCAGTACTTC. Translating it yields CASSTLTGEQYF.

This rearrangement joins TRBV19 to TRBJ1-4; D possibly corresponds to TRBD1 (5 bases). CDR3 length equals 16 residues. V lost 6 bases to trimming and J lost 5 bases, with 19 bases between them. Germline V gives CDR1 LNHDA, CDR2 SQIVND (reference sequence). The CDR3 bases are TGTGCCAGTAGGCCTCCCTGGGGGGGGACGAATGAAAAACTGTTTTTT. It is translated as CASRPPWGGTNEKLFF. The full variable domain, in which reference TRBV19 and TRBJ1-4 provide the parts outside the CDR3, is DGGITQSPKYLFRKEGQNVTLSCEQNLNHDAMYWYRQDPGQGLRLIYYSQIVNDFQKGDIAEGYSVSREKKESFPLTVTSAQKNPTAFYLCASRPPWGGTNEKLFFGSGTQLSVL.

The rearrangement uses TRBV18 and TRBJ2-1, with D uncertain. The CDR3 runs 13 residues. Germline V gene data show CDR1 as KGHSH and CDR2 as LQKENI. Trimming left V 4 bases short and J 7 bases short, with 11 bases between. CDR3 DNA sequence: TGTGCCAGCTCACTACTAAATGGGAATGAGCAGTTCTTC. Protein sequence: CASSLLNGNEQFF.